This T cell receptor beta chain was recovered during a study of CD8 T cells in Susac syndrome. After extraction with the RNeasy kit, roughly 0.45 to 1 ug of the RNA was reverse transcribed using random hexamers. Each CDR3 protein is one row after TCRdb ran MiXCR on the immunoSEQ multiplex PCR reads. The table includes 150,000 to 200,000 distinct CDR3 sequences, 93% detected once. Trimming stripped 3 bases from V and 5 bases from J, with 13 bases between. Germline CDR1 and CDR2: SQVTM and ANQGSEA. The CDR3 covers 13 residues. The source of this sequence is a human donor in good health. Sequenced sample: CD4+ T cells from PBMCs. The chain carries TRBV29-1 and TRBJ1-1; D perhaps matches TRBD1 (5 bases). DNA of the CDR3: TGCAGCGTTGACCCAGGGTTCGGAACTGAAGCTTTCTTT. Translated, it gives CSVDPGFGTEAFF.